The 16 T cell receptor beta chains below all came from one sample that was sequenced in a study of patients and donors after allogeneic stem cell transplantation. TCRdb called the RT-PCR reads again in MiXCR, with one record for every CDR3 protein. The sample comprises fewer than 60,000 distinct CDR3 sequences, less than 15% of which are singletons, and more than 25% rests with the top ten. Sequences were obtained from blood, either unsorted or a sorted T cell fraction (not recorded which). These receptors originate from a human donor who was either an allogeneic HSCT recipient or a stem cell or donor lymphocyte infusion donor (not recorded which). It is not recorded whose cells these are; they may come from a transplant donor.

This clonotype has at least ten counts. The chain recombines TRBV3-1 with TRBJ2-7; 12 bases fit TRBD2. The CDR3 sequence is 17 residues long. The ends lost 1 base at V and 4 bases at J; junction bases unmatched: 8. The germline V gene has CDR1 LGHDT and CDR2 YNNKEL (reference sequence). The CDR3 DNA is TGTGCCAGCAGCCAAGCTCCTAGCGGGAGGGAGTTTTACGAGCAGTACTTC. Encoded protein: CASSQAPSGREFYEQYF.

V gene TRBV19 combines with J gene TRBJ1-5, with TRBD1 identical over 9 bases. The CDR3 runs to 14 residues. Germline V gene lookup returns CDR1 LNHDA and CDR2 SQIVND (reference sequence). The V and J ends lost 3 bases and 5 bases, in that order; junction bases with no gene match: 2. The CDR3 DNA follows: TGTGCCAGTAGTATCTGGACAGGGGATCAGCCCCAGCATTTT. This gives the protein CASSIWTGDQPQHF.

There are a few counts of this clonotype. The J gene is TRBJ1-2, the V gene TRBV6-5, with a tentative D call TRBD1 (5 bases). V lost 2 bases, J lost 0 bases, and 10 bases lay in between. The CDR3 loop spans 15 amino acids. CDR1 and CDR2 from the germline V gene are MNHEY and SVGAGI. The CDR3 nucleotides are TGTGCCAGCAGTTACAGGGCAGGGACTAACTATGGCTACACCTTC. This sequence encodes CASSYRAGTNYGYTF.

V usage is TRBV7-6 and J usage is TRBJ1-1, with D maybe TRBD1 (5 bases). The CDR3 is 15 amino acids. V lost 5 bases to trimming and J lost 1 base, with 14 bases between them. The germline gives CDR1 SGHVS, CDR2 FNYEAQ. The CDR3 here is CASSPTSRGNTEAFF. The DNA of the CDR3 is TGTGCCAGCAGCCCCACCTCGAGGGGGAACACTGAAGCTTTCTTT.

V usage is TRBV2 and J usage is TRBJ1-2; no clear D gene. Deletions cut 8 bases from V and 8 bases from J, with 24 bases between. This CDR3 is 15 amino acids long. Per germline, CDR1 SNHLY and CDR2 FYNNEI. The CDR3 DNA sequence: TGTGCCAGCCTCTCGGAGTCGTTGGGCAGTATGGGCTACACCTTC. Encoded protein: CASLSESLGSMGYTF.

CDR3 sequence (DNA): TGCAGTTCCCCTAGCGGGATGAGAGAAGGGGAGCAGTACTTC. Translated: CSSPSGMREGEQYF. This chain uses TRBV20-1 with TRBJ2-7; TRBD2 matches at 9 bases. The CDR3 runs to 14 residues. The V segment lost 8 bases and the J segment 7 bases; nucleotides outside the gene matches: 15. Germline loops: CDR1 DFQATT, CDR2 SNEGSKA (reference sequence).

CDR3 sequence: CASSIAGEPEQYF. In DNA form, the CDR3 reads TGTGCCAGCAGCATAGCGGGGGAGCCCGAGCAGTACTTC. The chain has TRBV27 and TRBJ2-7; TRBD2 matches at 9 bases. The CDR3 sequence is 13 residues long. The V segment lost 6 bases and the J segment 6 bases; nucleotides outside the gene matches: 6. Germline assignment: CDR1 MNHEY and CDR2 SMNVEV (reference sequence).

The table lists this clonotype with many counts. This chain connects TRBV27 to TRBJ1-1; D unclear. The CDR3 has 14 amino acids. The ends were cut back, 5 bases at V and 1 base at J, with 11 bases in the middle. The V gene's germline CDR1 is MNHEY and CDR2 SMNVEV (reference sequence). CDR3 sequence (DNA): TGTGCCAGCAGTCCGGTATTGAGGAACACTGAAGCTTTCTTT. Its protein is CASSPVLRNTEAFF.

This sequence joins TRBV4-2 and TRBJ2-7, with D possibly TRBD1 on 6 matching bases. With 2 bases removed from V and 3 bases from J, the gap between germline ends came to 14 bases. The CDR3 covers 15 residues. Looked up from germline, CDR1 is LGHNA and CDR2 is YNFKEQ. This CDR3 is CASSQMTQGSYEQYF. The CDR3, as DNA: TGTGCCAGCAGCCAAATGACCCAGGGGAGCTACGAGCAGTACTTC.

This clonotype was seen repeatedly, ten times or more. This chain connects TRBV4-2 to TRBJ2-1; the match to TRBD1 covers 10 bases. The germline V gene has CDR1 LGHNA and CDR2 YNFKEQ. The CDR3 spans 17 residues. The J segment lost 0 bases and the V segment lost 3 bases, leaving 5 bases of the junction unmatched. DNA for the CDR3: TGTGCCAGCAGCCAGGACAGGGGGGGAAGCTCCTACAATGAGCAGTTCTTC. It translates to CASSQDRGGSSYNEQFF.

This sequence joins TRBV10-3 and TRBJ2-2; TRBD1 matches at 10 bases. The CDR3 is made up of 15 amino acids. In germline, CDR1 is ENHRY, CDR2 SYGVKD. V was clipped by 7 bases and J by 4 bases; unmatched bases: 6. In nucleotides, the CDR3 is TGTGCCATCAACGAAGGGACAGGGGTCACCGGGGAGCTGTTTTTT. Its protein is CAINEGTGVTGELFF.

DNA of the CDR3: TGTGCCAGCTCACCACAGCAAAATCAGCCCCAGCATTTT. Translation gives CASSPQQNQPQHF. The chain combines TRBV18 with TRBJ1-5; D is ambiguous. The length of the CDR3 is 13 residues. Germline CDR1 KGHSH, CDR2 LQKENI. Trimming cost V 1 base and J 4 bases, with 5 bases left between them.

This clonotype turned up a few times. J is TRBJ1-5 and V is TRBV6-2 or TRBV6-3; D perhaps matches TRBD1 (5 bases). V lost 6 bases and J lost 3, with 12 bases in between. CDR3 length: 14 residues. From germline, CDR1 is MNHEY and CDR2 SVGEGT. The CDR3 is CASRTAGYNQPQHF. CDR3 in DNA: TGTGCCAGCAGAACGGCAGGGTACAATCAGCCCCAGCATTTT.

The chain recombines TRBV5-6 with TRBJ2-1; 10 nucleotides match TRBD2. With 4 bases clipped from V and 5 bases from J, the junction kept 6 bases outside the gene matches. The germline CDR1 and CDR2 sequences are SGHDT and YYEEEE. The CDR3 runs 15 residues. In DNA, the CDR3 is TGTGCCAGCAGCCGGACTAGCGGCTGGCACAATGAGCAGTTCTTC. It encodes CASSRTSGWHNEQFF.

This chain connects TRBV6-6 to TRBJ1-5; D is unclear. The V end lost 4 bases, the J end lost 0 bases, and 13 bases lay between the germline ends. This CDR3 has 16 amino acids. Looked up from germline, CDR1 is MNHNY and CDR2 is SVGAGI (reference sequence). The CDR3 sequence: CASSFDYSSSNQPQHF. The DNA of the CDR3 is TGTGCCAGCAGTTTCGATTACAGTTCTAGCAATCAGCCCCAGCATTTT.

V and J are TRBV7-9 and TRBJ2-7; 9 nucleotides match TRBD1. In germline, CDR1 is SEHNR, CDR2 FQNEAQ (reference sequence). The CDR3 is 15 amino acids. Germline trimming cut 4 bases from V and 0 bases from J; bases unmatched to any gene: 4. The CDR3 here is CASSSTGGDSYEQYF. Written as DNA, the CDR3 is TGTGCCAGCAGCTCGACAGGGGGAGACTCCTACGAGCAGTACTTC.